Each of the 8 T cell receptor beta chains below was sequenced from the same sample in a study of T-cell memory formation after mild COVID-19. One entry per CDR3 protein results from TCRdb running MiXCR on the 5' RACE reads. The repertoire holds approximately 300,000 distinct CDR3 sequences, with around 8% as singletons. The sequenced sample consisted of PBMCs or a T cell subset sorted from them (not recorded which). These receptors came from a man between 18 and 29 years old who had mild COVID-19 (a few samples of this study predate the infection). Cell type and time point are not known.

This clonotype was recorded many times. V is TRBV20-1 and J is TRBJ1-2, with 8 bases matching TRBD1. From germline, CDR1 is DFQATT and CDR2 SNEGSKA (reference sequence). The CDR3 has 14 amino acids. Trimming cost V 5 bases and J 4 bases; bases outside gene matches: 9. CDR3 nucleotide sequence: TGCAGTGCTGTTCAGGGGGCGCAGTCCTATGGCTACACCTTC. The encoded protein is CSAVQGAQSYGYTF.

The rearrangement links TRBV5-5 to TRBJ1-4, with a tentative D call TRBD1 (5 bases). The CDR3 runs to 15 residues. V was shortened by 4 bases and J by 8 bases, with 18 bases between the two germline ends. Germline CDR1 is SGHKS and CDR2 is YYEKEE (reference sequence). CDR3 DNA sequence: TGTGCCAGCAGCCCCTATTACGAAAAGGGGGAAAAACTGTTTTTT. Protein: CASSPYYEKGEKLFF.

This clonotype was recorded a few times. The V call is TRBV20-1, the J call TRBJ1-2; possible D gene TRBD1, 6 bases. There are 14 residues in the CDR3. Per the germline V gene, CDR1 is DFQATT and CDR2 is SNEGSKA (reference sequence). The DNA of the CDR3 is TGCAGCGCGAGGGGGGAGACTAAGAGTCGTGGCTACACCTTC. This translates into CSARGETKSRGYTF.

This clonotype was seen ten or more times. The chain recombines TRBV5-1 with TRBJ2-7; D possibly corresponds to TRBD2 (5 bases). V was pared by 5 bases and J by 6 bases, with 18 bases between. The CDR3 has 14 amino acids. Germline CDR1 reads SGHRS; CDR2 reads YFSETQ. DNA for the CDR3: TGCGCCAGCAGACCGGATACTAGTTTCCGCGAGCAGTACTTC. Its translation is CASRPDTSFREQYF.

The chain recombines TRBV5-1 with TRBJ1-1; D remains unclear. This CDR3 is built from 13 residues. The V and J ends lost 4 bases and 2 bases respectively, with 9 bases between them. Per germline, CDR1 SGHRS and CDR2 YFSETQ. CDR3 sequence reads: CASSAPGNTEAFF. CDR3 nucleotides: TGCGCCAGCAGCGCCCCGGGTAACACTGAAGCTTTCTTT.

This clonotype was detected a few times. The rearrangement links TRBV14 to TRBJ2-6; no clear D gene. Trimming cost V 8 bases and J 0 bases, with 11 bases left between them. The V gene's germline CDR1 is SGHDN and CDR2 FVKESK. CDR3 size: 15 residues. CDR3 nucleotide sequence: TGTGCCAGCGCCCTGGTCGGCTCTGGGGCCAACGTCCTGACTTTC. It codes for CASALVGSGANVLTF. Looking up the rest from reference TRBV14 and TRBJ2-6 gives the full variable domain: EAGVTQFPSHSVIEKGQTVTLRCDPISGHDNLYWYRRVMGKEIKFLLHFVKESKQDESGMPNNRFLAERTGGTYSTLKVQPAELEDSGVYFCASALVGSGANVLTFGAGSRLTVL.

In this sample, this clonotype turned up a few times. The J gene is TRBJ2-5, the V gene TRBV7-2, with no clear D. Trimming cost V 1 base and J 1 base, with 7 bases left between them. The CDR3 length is 14 residues. The germline CDR1 and CDR2 sequences are SGHTA and FQGNSA. The CDR3 reads CASSLVWFQETQYF. In DNA, the CDR3 is TGTGCCAGCAGCTTAGTTTGGTTCCAAGAGACCCAGTACTTC. Using reference TRBV7-2 and TRBJ2-5 for the parts outside the CDR3, the full variable domain is GAGVSQSPSNKVTEKGKDVELRCDPISGHTALYWYRQSLGQGLEFLIYFQGNSAPDKSGLPSDRFSAERTGGSVSTLTIQRTQQEDSAVYLCASSLVWFQETQYFGPGTRLLVL.

The chain recombines TRBV10-3 with TRBJ2-5; D may be TRBD1 or TRBD2 (7 bases each). Germline V gene data show CDR1 as ENHRY and CDR2 as SYGVKD. V lost 10 bases and J 4 bases, leaving 22 bases between the germline ends. The length of the CDR3 is 15 residues. CDR3 sequence reads: CATKSQGGLRETQYF. The DNA of the CDR3 is TGTGCCACCAAGAGTCAGGGGGGGCTCCGAGAGACCCAGTACTTC.